The clone carrying this T cell receptor (beta chain) was counted ten times or more. This sample is part of a study of blood T cells in healthy people across ages. A sample-barcoded 5' primer and a J-beta primer mix were used in a second PCR of roughly 7 to 11 cycles. TCRdb reprocessed the 5' RACE reads via MiXCR and lists one record per CDR3 protein. Of hundreds of thousands of distinct CDR3 sequences listed, 27% are singletons. Germline V gives CDR1 ENHRY, CDR2 SYGVKD. After removal of 6 bases from V and 7 bases from J, the junction contained 6 bases not matched to a gene. There are 13 residues in the CDR3. These data also featured in a second study, about T cells of mothers and their children.

J is TRBJ2-4 and V is TRBV10-3; TRBD1 matches at 7 bases. Sequenced: blood. The source is a boy younger than 10 in good health. DNA of the CDR3: TGTGCCATCAGGGTGACAGGGTCGAACATTCAGTACTTC. Translated: CAIRVTGSNIQYF.